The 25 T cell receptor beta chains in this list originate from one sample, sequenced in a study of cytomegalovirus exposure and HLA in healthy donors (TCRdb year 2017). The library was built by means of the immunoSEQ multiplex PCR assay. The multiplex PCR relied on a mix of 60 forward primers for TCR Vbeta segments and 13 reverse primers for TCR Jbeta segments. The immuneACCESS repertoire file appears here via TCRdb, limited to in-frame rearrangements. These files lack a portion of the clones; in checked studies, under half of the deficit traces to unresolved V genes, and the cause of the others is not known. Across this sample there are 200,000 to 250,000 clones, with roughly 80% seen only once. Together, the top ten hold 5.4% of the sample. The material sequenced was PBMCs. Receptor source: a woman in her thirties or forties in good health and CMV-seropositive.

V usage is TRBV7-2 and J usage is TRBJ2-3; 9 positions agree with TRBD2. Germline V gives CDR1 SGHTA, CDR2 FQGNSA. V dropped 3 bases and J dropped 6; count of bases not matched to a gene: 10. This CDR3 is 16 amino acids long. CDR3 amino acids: CASSLARGGLYDTQYF. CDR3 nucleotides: TGTGCCAGCAGCTTGGCGCGGGGGGGCCTTTACGATACGCAGTATTTT.

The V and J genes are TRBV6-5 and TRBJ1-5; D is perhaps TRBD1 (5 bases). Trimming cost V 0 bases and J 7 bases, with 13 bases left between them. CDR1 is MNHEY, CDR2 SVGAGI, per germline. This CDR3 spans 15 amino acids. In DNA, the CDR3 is TGTGCCAGCAGTTACTCGGTCGGGGGTGGGCAGCCCCAGCATTTT. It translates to CASSYSVGGGQPQHF.

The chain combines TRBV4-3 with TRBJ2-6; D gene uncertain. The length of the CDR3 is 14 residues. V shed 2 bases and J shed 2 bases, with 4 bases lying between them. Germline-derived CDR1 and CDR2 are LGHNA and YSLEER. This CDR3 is CASSQPTGANVLTF. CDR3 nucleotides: TGCGCCAGCAGCCAACCCACTGGGGCCAACGTCCTGACTTTC.

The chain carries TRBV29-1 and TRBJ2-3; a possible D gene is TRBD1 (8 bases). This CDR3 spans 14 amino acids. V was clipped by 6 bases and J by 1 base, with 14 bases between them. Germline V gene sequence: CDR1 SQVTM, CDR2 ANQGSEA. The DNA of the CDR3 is TGCAGCGTAGACAGGGGAGGGGGCACAGATACGCAGTATTTT. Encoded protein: CSVDRGGGTDTQYF.

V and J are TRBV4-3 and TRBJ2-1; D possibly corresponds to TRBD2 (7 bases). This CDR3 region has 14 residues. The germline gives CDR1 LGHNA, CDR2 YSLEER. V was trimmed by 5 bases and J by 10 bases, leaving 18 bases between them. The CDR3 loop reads CASSARGGASEQFF. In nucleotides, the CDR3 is TGCGCCAGCAGCGCAAGGGGGGGGGCCAGCGAGCAGTTCTTC.

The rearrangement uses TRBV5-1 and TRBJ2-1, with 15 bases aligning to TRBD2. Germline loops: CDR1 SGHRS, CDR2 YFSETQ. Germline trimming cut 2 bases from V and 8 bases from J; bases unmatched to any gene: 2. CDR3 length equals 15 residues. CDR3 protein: CASSFRTSGGDEQFF. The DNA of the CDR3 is TGCGCCAGCAGCTTTCGGACTAGCGGGGGGGATGAGCAGTTCTTC.

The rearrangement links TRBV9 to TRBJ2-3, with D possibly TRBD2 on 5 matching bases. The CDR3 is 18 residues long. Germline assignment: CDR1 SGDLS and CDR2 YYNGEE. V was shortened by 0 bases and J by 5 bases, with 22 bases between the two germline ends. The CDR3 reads CASSVGISEGFSGDTQYF. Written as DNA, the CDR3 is TGTGCCAGCAGCGTAGGAATTAGCGAGGGATTCTCGGGAGATACGCAGTATTTT.

This CDR3 reads CASSHEVAGGTYEQYF. The CDR3 nucleotides read TGTGCCAGCAGCCACGAAGTTGCGGGAGGCACCTACGAGCAGTACTTC. The rearrangement joins TRBV4-2 to TRBJ2-7, with 8 bases lining up with TRBD2. V was pared by 3 bases and J by 2 bases, with 9 bases of the junction left unmatched. Germline CDR1 and CDR2: LGHNA and YNFKEQ. This CDR3 is 16 amino acids long.

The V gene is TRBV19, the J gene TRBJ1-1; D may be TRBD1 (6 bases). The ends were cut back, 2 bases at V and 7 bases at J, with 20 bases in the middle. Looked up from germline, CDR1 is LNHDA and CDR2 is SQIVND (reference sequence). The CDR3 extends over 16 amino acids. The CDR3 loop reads CASSITGTRVLIEAFF. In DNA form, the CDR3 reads TGTGCCAGTAGTATAACCGGGACAAGGGTTTTGATTGAAGCTTTCTTT.

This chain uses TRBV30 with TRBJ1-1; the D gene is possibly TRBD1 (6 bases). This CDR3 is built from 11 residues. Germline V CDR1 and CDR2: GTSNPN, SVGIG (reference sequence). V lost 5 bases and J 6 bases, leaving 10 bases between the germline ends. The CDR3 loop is CAWDRTAEAFF. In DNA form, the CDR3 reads TGTGCCTGGGATAGGACAGCTGAAGCTTTCTTT.

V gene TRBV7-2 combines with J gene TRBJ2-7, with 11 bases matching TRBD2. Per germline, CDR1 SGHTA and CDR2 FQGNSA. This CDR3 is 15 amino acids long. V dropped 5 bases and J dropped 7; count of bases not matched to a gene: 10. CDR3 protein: CASSRELAGVGEQYF. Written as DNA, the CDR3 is TGTGCCAGCAGCCGCGAACTAGCGGGAGTCGGGGAGCAGTACTTC.

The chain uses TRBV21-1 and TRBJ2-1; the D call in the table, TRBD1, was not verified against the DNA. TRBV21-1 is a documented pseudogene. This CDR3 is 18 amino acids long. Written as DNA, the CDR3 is TGTGCCAGCAGCACGGGACAGGGTTACGGCGATTTGACCAATGAGCAGTTCTTC. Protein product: CASSTGQGYGDLTNEQFF.

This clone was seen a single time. In nucleotides, the CDR3 is TGTGCCAGTAGTGAACTAGCGGGTTCACCGGGATACTTC. This encodes CASSELAGSPGYF. V usage is TRBV19 and J usage is TRBJ2-7; 9 bases are a match to TRBD2. The CDR3 is made up of 13 amino acids. In germline, CDR1 is LNHDA, CDR2 SQIVND (reference sequence). With 5 bases clipped from V and 13 bases from J, the junction kept 12 bases outside the gene matches.

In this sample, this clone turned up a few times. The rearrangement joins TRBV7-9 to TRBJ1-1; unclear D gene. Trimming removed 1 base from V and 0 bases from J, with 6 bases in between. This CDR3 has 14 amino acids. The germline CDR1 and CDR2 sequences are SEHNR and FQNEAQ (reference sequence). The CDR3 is CASSLGQMNTEAFF. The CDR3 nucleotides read TGTGCCAGCAGCTTAGGGCAGATGAACACTGAAGCTTTCTTT.

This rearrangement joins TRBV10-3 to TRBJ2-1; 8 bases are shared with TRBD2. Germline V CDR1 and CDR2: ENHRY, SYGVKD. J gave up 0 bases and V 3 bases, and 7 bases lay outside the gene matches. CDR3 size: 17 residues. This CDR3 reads CAISDPSGLSSYNEQFF. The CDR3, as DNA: TGTGCCATCAGTGACCCTAGCGGGCTTAGCTCCTACAATGAGCAGTTCTTC.

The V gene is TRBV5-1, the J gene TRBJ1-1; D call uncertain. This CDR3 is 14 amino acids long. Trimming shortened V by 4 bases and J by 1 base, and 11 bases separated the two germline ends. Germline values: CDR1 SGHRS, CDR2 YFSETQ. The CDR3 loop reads CASSLVSRNTEAFF. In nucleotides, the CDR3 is TGCGCCAGCAGCCTGGTTTCGCGGAACACTGAAGCTTTCTTT. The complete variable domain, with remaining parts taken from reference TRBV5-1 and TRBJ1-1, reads KAGVTQTPRYLIKTRGQQVTLSCSPISGHRSVSWYQQTPGQGLQFLFEYFSETQRNKGNFPGRFSGRQFSNSRSEMNVSTLELGDSALYLCASSLVSRNTEAFFGQGTRLTVV.

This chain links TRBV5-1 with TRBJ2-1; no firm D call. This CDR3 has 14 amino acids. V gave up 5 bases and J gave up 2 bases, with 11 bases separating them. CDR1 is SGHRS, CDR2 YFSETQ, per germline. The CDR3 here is CASSRSTAYNEQFF. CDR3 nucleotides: TGCGCCAGCAGTCGGTCCACAGCCTACAATGAGCAGTTCTTC. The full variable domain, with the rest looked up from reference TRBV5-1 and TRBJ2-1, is KAGVTQTPRYLIKTRGQQVTLSCSPISGHRSVSWYQQTPGQGLQFLFEYFSETQRNKGNFPGRFSGRQFSNSRSEMNVSTLELGDSALYLCASSRSTAYNEQFFGPGTRLTVL.

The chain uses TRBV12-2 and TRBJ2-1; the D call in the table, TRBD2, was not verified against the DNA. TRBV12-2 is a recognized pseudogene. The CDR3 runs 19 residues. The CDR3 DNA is TGTGCAAGTCGCCCTGGACTAGCGGGAGCGCAGAGCTCCTACAATGAGCAGTTCTTC. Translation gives CASRPGLAGAQSSYNEQFF.

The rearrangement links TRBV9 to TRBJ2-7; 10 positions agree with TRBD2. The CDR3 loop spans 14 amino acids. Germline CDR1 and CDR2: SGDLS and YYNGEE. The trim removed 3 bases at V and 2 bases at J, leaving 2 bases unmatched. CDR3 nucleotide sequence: TGTGCCAGCAGCGCGAGCGGGGGGGCCTACGAGCAGTACTTC. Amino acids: CASSASGGAYEQYF. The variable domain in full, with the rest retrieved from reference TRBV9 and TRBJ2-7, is DSGVTQTPKHLITATGQRVTLRCSPRSGDLSVYWYQQSLDQGLQFLIQYYNGEERAKGNILERFSAQQFPDLHSELNLSSLELGDSALYFCASSASGGAYEQYFGPGTRLTVT.

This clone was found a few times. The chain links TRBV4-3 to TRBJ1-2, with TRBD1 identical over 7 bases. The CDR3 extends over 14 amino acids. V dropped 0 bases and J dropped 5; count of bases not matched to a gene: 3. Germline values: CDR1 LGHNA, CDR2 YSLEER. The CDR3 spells CASSQEGGHYGYTF. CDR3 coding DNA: TGCGCCAGCAGCCAAGAAGGGGGCCATTATGGCTACACCTTC.

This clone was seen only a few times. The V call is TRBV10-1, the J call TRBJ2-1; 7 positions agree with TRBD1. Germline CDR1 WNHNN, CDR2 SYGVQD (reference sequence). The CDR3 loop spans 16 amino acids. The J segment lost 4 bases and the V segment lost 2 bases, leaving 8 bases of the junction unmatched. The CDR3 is CASSETPGTVYNEQFF. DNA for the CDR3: TGCGCCAGCAGTGAGACCCCCGGGACAGTATACAATGAGCAGTTCTTC.

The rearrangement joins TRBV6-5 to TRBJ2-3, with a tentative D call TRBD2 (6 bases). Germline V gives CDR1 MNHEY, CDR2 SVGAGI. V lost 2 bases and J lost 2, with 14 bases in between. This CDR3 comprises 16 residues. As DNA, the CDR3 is TGTGCCAGCAGTTACGACGTCGGGACTTTCACAGATACGCAGTATTTT. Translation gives CASSYDVGTFTDTQYF.

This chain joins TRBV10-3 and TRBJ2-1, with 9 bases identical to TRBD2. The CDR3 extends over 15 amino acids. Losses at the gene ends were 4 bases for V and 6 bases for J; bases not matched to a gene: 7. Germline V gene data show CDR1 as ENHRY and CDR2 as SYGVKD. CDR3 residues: CAISGGLAGRNEQFF. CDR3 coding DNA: TGTGCCATCAGTGGCGGGCTAGCGGGGCGCAATGAGCAGTTCTTC.

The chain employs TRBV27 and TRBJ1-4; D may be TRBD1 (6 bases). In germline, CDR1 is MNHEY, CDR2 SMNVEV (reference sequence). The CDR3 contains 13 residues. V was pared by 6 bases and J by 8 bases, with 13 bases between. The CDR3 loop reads CASRLQGREKLFF. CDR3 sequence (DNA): TGTGCCAGCAGATTACAGGGTAGGGAAAAACTGTTTTTT.

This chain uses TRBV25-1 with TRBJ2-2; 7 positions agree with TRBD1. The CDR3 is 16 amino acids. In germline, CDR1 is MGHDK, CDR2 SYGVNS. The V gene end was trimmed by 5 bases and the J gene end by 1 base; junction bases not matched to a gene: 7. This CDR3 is CASSSVTGKNTGELFF. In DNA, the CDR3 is TGTGCCAGCAGTTCTGTGACAGGGAAGAACACCGGGGAGCTGTTTTTT.